These T cell receptor beta chains were read from a single sample in a study of blood T cell repertoires in COVID-19. Assay used: immunoSEQ multiplex PCR; TCRdb lists only in-frame clones, some missing. The data contain 150,000 to 200,000 clones, roughly 85% of them singletons. The source material was peripheral blood. These receptors originate from a human donor with acute or convalescent COVID-19. The donor label of this sample is uncertain. CDR3s include the opening cysteine and the closing phenylalanine or tryptophan. A D gene is named only where the DNA matches it firmly. Some rows mark clone size as missing; the rest say once, few, many or name a class of expanded clone.

d_call clone_size j_call v_call cdr3_aa cdr3_nt
NA NA TRBJ1-1 TRBV7-3 CASSPQDSPAFF TGTGCCAGCAGCCCACAGGACAGTCCGGCTTTCTTT
NA NA TRBJ1-4 TRBV10-2 CASTRTPPKSLTNEKLFF TGCGCCAGCACCCGCACGCCCCCCAAGAGCCTAACTAATGAAAAACTGTTTTTT
TRBD2 NA TRBJ2-1 TRBV6-2/TRBV6-3 CASSYPSGGPDSYNEQFF TGTGCCAGCAGTTACCCTAGCGGGGGGCCTGACTCCTACAATGAGCAGTTCTTC
NA NA TRBJ2-2 TRBV7-6 CASSSSPGFTGELFF TGTGCCAGCAGCTCCTCCCCAGGGTTCACCGGGGAGCTGTTTTTT
NA NA TRBJ2-7 TRBV7-9 CASSFGTADYEQYF TGTGCCAGCAGCTTCGGGACTGCTGACTACGAGCAGTACTTC
NA NA TRBJ2-2 TRBV7-6 CASSLAKHRGAVF TGTGCCAGCAGCTTGGCCAAGCACCGGGGAGCTGTTTTT
TRBD1 NA TRBJ1-1 TRBV19 CASTLNRGKSEAFF TGTGCCAGTACCTTGAACAGGGGGAAATCTGAAGCTTTCTTT
NA few TRBJ2-1 TRBV19 CASSIIVVRENNEQFF TGTGCCAGTAGTATAATCGTTGTACGGGAGAACAATGAGCAGTTCTTC
TRBD1 NA TRBJ1-5 TRBV2 CASSGTGGQPQHF TGTGCCAGCAGCGGGACAGGGGGTCAGCCCCAGCATTTT
NA NA TRBJ2-7 TRBV21-1 CASSKDTGTGGAEPKVEQYF TGTGCCAGCAGCAAAGACACCGGGACAGGGGGCGCGGAACCTAAGGTCGAGCAGTACTTC
NA NA TRBJ1-4 TRBV5-5 CASSLDQDNLANEKLFF TGTGCCAGCAGCTTGGACCAGGATAATTTAGCTAATGAAAAACTGTTTTTT
NA NA TRBJ1-3 TRBV6-5 CASSYSRPSPGNTIYF TGTGCCAGCAGTTACTCGAGGCCCTCGCCTGGAAACACCATATATTTT
NA NA TRBJ1-4 TRBV27 CASSFFGGDEKLFF TGTGCCAGCAGTTTTTTCGGGGGGGATGAAAAACTGTTTTTT
NA NA TRBJ1-2 TRBV15 CATSPDTNYGYTF TGTGCCACCAGCCCGGACACAAACTATGGCTACACCTTC
NA NA TRBJ2-1 TRBV15 CATSKGGGLYNEQFF TGTGCCACCAGCAAGGGAGGCGGGCTCTACAATGAGCAGTTCTTC
TRBD1 NA TRBJ1-3 TRBV2 CASSVWQGARNTIYF TGTGCCAGCAGTGTGTGGCAGGGGGCTAGAAACACCATATATTTT
TRBD2 NA TRBJ2-7 TRBV10-3 CAITGFGSGGSYEQYF TGTGCCATCACCGGATTTGGTAGCGGGGGCTCCTACGAGCAGTACTTC
TRBD1 NA TRBJ2-5 TRBV9 CASSVALDRAQETQYF TGTGCCAGCAGCGTAGCTCTCGACAGGGCCCAAGAGACCCAGTACTTC
NA NA TRBJ1-2 TRBV6-6 CASSSRGEFGYTF TGTGCCAGCAGCTCCCGGGGGGAGTTTGGCTACACCTTC
TRBD1 NA TRBJ2-6 TRBV2 CASSPGTGLSGANVLTF TGTGCCAGCAGCCCGGGGACAGGGTTATCTGGGGCCAACGTCCTGACTTTC
NA few TRBJ1-6 TRBV3-1/TRBV3-2 CASSQGSVWPLHF TGTGCCAGCAGCCAAGGGAGCGTTTGGCCCCTCCACTTT
TRBD2 NA TRBJ2-1 TRBV5-4 CASSLSLAIEQFF TGTGCCAGCAGCCTTTCACTAGCGATAGAGCAGTTCTTC
TRBD1 NA TRBJ1-4 TRBV7-6 CASSYGAGGYTNEKLFF TGTGCCAGCAGCTACGGGGCAGGGGGCTACACTAATGAAAAACTGTTTTTT
NA NA TRBJ1-1 TRBV28 CASSLKGGTEAFF TGTGCCAGCAGTTTAAAGGGGGGGACTGAAGCTTTCTTT
TRBD1 NA TRBJ1-3 TRBV20-1 CSARGHRGGTGNTIYF TGCAGTGCTCGTGGCCATCGAGGGGGCACTGGAAACACCATATATTTT
NA NA TRBJ2-5 TRBV7-2 CASSLTVVAQETQYF TGTGCCAGCAGCTTAACTGTAGTAGCCCAAGAGACCCAGTACTTC
TRBD2 NA TRBJ2-1 TRBV7-3 CASSLTASGGPYNEQFF TGTGCCAGCAGCTTAACGGCTAGCGGGGGACCCTACAATGAGCAGTTCTTC
TRBD1 NA TRBJ1-1 TRBV5-1 CASSEDRGNTEAFF TGCGCCAGCAGCGAAGACAGGGGGAACACTGAAGCTTTCTTT
NA NA TRBJ2-7 TRBV14 CASSGAGGGHEQYF TGTGCCAGCAGCGGCGCTGGGGGGGGGCATGAGCAGTACTTC
NA NA TRBJ1-5 TRBV2 CASSDRASNQPQHF TGTGCCAGCAGTGACAGGGCCAGCAATCAGCCCCAGCATTTT
NA once TRBJ1-2 TRBV10-2 CASSELGRDYGYTF TGCGCCAGCAGTGAGTTGGGCAGGGACTATGGCTACACCTTC
NA NA TRBJ2-4 TRBV20-1 CSLAKNIQYF TGCAGCCTAGCCAAAAACATTCAGTACTTC
NA NA TRBJ1-5 TRBV28 CASSLPRRNQPQHF TGTGCCAGCAGCTTACCCCGCAGAAATCAGCCCCAGCATTTT
NA NA TRBJ2-3 TRBV3-1/TRBV3-2 CASSQDGGGQTDTQYF TGTGCCAGCAGCCAAGATGGGGGGGGGCAAACAGATACGCAGTATTTT
TRBD1 NA TRBJ2-5 TRBV19 CASSTRQGVQETQYF TGTGCCAGTAGTACCAGACAGGGGGTTCAAGAGACCCAGTACTTC
TRBD2 NA TRBJ2-1 TRBV5-1 CASSRTSGGTYNEQFF TGCGCCAGTAGTAGGACTAGCGGGGGGACCTACAATGAGCAGTTCTTC
NA NA TRBJ1-6 TRBV11-2 CASSLKQGPSPLHF TGTGCCAGCAGCTTGAAACAGGGCCCTTCACCCCTCCACTTT
TRBD1 NA TRBJ1-2 TRBV3-1/TRBV3-2 CASSPSGTGVTGYTF TGTGCCAGCAGCCCTTCCGGGACAGGGGTTACTGGCTACACCTTC
TRBD2 NA TRBJ2-3 TRBV13 CASIEAAGGLRGDTQYF TGTGCCAGCATCGAGGCAGCGGGGGGGTTGCGGGGAGATACGCAGTATTTT
NA NA TRBJ2-1 TRBV7-2 CASSFGRLQYNEQFF TGTGCCAGCAGCTTTGGGCGACTACAGTACAATGAGCAGTTCTTC
NA NA TRBJ1-6 TRBV6-5 CASDRSSYNSPLHF TGTGCCAGCGACAGGAGCTCCTATAATTCACCCCTCCACTTT
NA once TRBJ2-2 TRBV9 CASSPRWGAGELFF TGTGCCAGCAGCCCCCGGTGGGGGGCCGGGGAGCTGTTTTTT
TRBD2 NA TRBJ2-1 TRBV27 CACRRGSSYNEQFF TGTGCCTGCAGGCGGGGGAGCTCCTACAATGAGCAGTTCTTC
NA NA TRBJ1-3 TRBV19 CASSPGADPGGGNTIYF TGTGCCAGTAGCCCCGGGGCCGACCCGGGAGGTGGAAACACCATATATTTT
NA NA TRBJ1-2 TRBV5-1 CASSSTVGANGYTF TGCGCCAGCAGCTCCACGGTGGGGGCGAATGGCTACACCTTC
TRBD2 NA TRBJ2-1 TRBV7-6 CASSSTSGGARTEQFF TGTGCCAGCAGCTCTACTAGCGGGGGGGCCAGGACTGAGCAGTTCTTC
NA once TRBJ2-5 TRBV7-2 CASSLGLGETQYF TGTGCCAGCAGCTTGGGGCTCGGAGAGACCCAGTACTTC
NA NA TRBJ1-1 TRBV30 CAWRRRTPRGNTEAFF TGTGCCTGGAGAAGGAGAACCCCCCGAGGGAACACTGAAGCTTTCTTT
NA NA TRBJ1-5 TRBV5-4 CASSWGGFNQPQHF TGTGCCAGCAGCTGGGGGGGGTTCAATCAGCCCCAGCATTTT
NA NA TRBJ1-6 TRBV27 CASSKGLARESPLHF TGTGCCAGCAGTAAGGGACTGGCCAGGGAGTCACCCCTCCACTTT
TRBD1 NA TRBJ1-1 TRBV29-1 CSVQQGRLGSEAFF TGCAGCGTTCAACAGGGGCGCCTTGGTTCTGAAGCTTTCTTT
NA NA TRBJ1-2 TRBV9 CASSPQTQLQYGYTF TGTGCCAGCAGCCCCCAAACACAGCTCCAATATGGCTACACCTTC
TRBD1 NA TRBJ1-2 TRBV10-3 CATTNRGPNYGYTF TGTGCCACCACCAACAGGGGCCCTAACTATGGCTACACCTTC
TRBD1 few TRBJ2-2 TRBV19 CASSIDPLRDRGRYTGELFF TGTGCCAGTAGTATAGATCCCCTTCGAGACAGGGGGAGGTACACCGGGGAGCTGTTTTTT
NA NA TRBJ2-3 TRBV2 CASRGDTTDTQYF TGTGCCAGCAGGGGGGACACCACAGATACGCAGTATTTT